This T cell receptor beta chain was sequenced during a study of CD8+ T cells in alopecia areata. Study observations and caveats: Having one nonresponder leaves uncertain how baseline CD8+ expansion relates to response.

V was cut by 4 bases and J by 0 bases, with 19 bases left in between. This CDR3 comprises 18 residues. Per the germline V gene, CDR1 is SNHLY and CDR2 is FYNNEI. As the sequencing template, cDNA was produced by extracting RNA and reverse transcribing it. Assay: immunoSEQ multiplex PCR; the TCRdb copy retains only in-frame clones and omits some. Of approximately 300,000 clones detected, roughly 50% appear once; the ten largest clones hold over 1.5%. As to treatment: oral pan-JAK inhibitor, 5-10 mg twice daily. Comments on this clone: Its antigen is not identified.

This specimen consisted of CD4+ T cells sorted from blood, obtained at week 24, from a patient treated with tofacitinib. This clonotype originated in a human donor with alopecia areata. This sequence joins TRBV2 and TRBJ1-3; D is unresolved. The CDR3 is CASSGFTLAIRSGNTIYF. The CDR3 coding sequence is TGTGCCAGCAGTGGATTCACACTCGCCATACGCTCTGGAAACACCATATATTTT.